The rows below give T cell receptor beta chains drawn from one sample of a study of blood T cell repertoires in COVID-19. Some clones are missing from TCRdb's copy, which holds only in-frame ones; the method was immunoSEQ multiplex PCR. The data show around 200,000 clones, about 87% seen once. Material for sequencing was peripheral blood. The receptors originated from a man aged 35-49 years with active or convalescent COVID-19. The conserved cysteine and the conserved F or W are not part of the CDR3 here. The D gene is left open where the match is weak.

V	D	J	CDR3
TRBV9	.	TRBJ1-2	ASSVGQTPNYGYT
TRBV11-3	TRBD2	TRBJ2-1	ASSLDLAGRLSSYNEQF
TRBV24-1	TRBD1	TRBJ2-2	ATSALDRAGTGELF
TRBV13	TRBD2	TRBJ2-2	ASSSPLAGVNTGELF
TRBV5-1	TRBD2	TRBJ2-3	ASSWPLIRRSGGYTDTQY
TRBV28	.	TRBJ2-2	ASRPGLADTGELF
TRBV5-4	.	TRBJ1-5	ASSLWGVSNQPQH
TRBV7-9	.	TRBJ1-2	ASSLGPRDSFYGYT
TRBV7-2	TRBD2	TRBJ2-1	ASSLGGLAVLNEQF
TRBV7-2	TRBD1	TRBJ2-5	ASSLWAGGETQY
TRBV11-3	.	TRBJ1-4	ASSPQGREKLF
TRBV13	TRBD1	TRBJ2-3	ASSFRDRAHTQY
TRBV2	.	TRBJ1-1	ASSIQAPAF
TRBV3-1/TRBV3-2	.	TRBJ1-1	ASSSYTEAF
TRBV5-4	TRBD2	TRBJ2-1	ASSPGGGSSYNEQF
TRBV7-6	TRBD1	TRBJ2-1	ASSQIQGYLEKEEF
TRBV28	.	TRBJ2-2	ASRFPDSSTGELF
TRBV27	.	TRBJ1-2	ASSLFSYPGLSVVDGYT
TRBV7-2	.	TRBJ2-3	ASSLVVGPDTQY
TRBV29-1	.	TRBJ1-4	SQGTNEKLF
TRBV9	TRBD1	TRBJ1-2	ASSVATGVNYGYT
TRBV9	TRBD2	TRBJ2-7	ASSVGLGRYLDEQY
TRBV3-1/TRBV3-2	TRBD1	TRBJ1-4	ASSLRQGSNEKLF
TRBV28	TRBD1	TRBJ1-5	ASSFGDRGPQPQH
TRBV2	.	TRBJ1-2	ASSDGGDYGYT
TRBV6-1	TRBD1	TRBJ1-5	ASSERQGIDSNQPQH
TRBV6-2/TRBV6-3	.	TRBJ1-5	ASSFYNQPQH
TRBV27	.	TRBJ2-7	ASSSRLQGDYEQY
TRBV19	TRBD2	TRBJ2-1	ASRRGVTYNEQF
TRBV7-2	TRBD1	TRBJ1-6	ASSLGDRHNSPLH
TRBV9	.	TRBJ2-1	ASSVGAGSSDVQF
TRBV9	TRBD1	TRBJ1-6	ASSEETGDNSPLH
TRBV7-3	.	TRBJ2-5	ASSRVYQETQY
TRBV27	TRBD2	TRBJ2-2	ASSQSGGTGELF
TRBV7-3	.	TRBJ2-3	ASSTTGPDTQY
TRBV28	.	TRBJ1-6	ASRPGGISYNSPLH